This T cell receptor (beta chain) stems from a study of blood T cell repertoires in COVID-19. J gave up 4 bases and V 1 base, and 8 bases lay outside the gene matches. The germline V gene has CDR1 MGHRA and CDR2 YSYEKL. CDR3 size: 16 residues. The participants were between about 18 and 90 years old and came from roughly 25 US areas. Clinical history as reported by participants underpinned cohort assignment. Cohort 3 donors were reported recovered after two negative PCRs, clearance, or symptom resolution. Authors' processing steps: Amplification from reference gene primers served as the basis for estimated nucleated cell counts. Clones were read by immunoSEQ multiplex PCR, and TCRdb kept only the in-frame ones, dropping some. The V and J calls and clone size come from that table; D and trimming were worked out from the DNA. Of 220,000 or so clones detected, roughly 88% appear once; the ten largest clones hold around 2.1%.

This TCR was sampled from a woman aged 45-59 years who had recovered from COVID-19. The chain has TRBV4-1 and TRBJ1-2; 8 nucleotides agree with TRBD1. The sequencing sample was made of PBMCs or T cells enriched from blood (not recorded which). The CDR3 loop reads CASSQAFGQGLYGYTF. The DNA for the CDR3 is TGCGCCAGCAGCCAAGCCTTCGGACAGGGCCTCTATGGCTACACCTTC.